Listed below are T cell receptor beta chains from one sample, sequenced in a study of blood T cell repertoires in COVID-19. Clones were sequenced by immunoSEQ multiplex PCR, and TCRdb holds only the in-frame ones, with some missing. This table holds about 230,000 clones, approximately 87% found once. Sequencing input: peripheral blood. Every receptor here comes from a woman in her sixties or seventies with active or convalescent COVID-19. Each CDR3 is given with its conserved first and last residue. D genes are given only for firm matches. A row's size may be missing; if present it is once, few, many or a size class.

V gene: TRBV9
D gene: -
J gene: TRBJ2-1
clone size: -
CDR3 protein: CASSVGGGGSYNEQFF
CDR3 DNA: TGTGCCAGCAGCGTAGGAGGGGGGGGAAGTTACAATGAGCAGTTCTTC

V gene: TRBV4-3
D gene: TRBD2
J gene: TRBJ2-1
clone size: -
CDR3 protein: CASSMVAGGLLRWGQFF
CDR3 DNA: TGCGCCAGCAGTATGGTGGCGGGGGGACTCCTCCGGTGGGGGCAGTTCTTC

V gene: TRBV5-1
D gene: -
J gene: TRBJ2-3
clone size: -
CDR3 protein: CASSLEGGEDTQYF
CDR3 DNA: TGCGCCAGCAGCTTGGAAGGGGGAGAGGATACGCAGTATTTT

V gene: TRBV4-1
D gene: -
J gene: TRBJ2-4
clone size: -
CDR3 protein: CASSLSEADIQYF
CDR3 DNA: TGCGCCAGCAGCCTCTCTGAGGCGGACATTCAGTACTTC

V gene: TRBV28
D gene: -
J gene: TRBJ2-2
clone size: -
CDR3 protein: CASSSGELFF
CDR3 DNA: TGTGCCAGCAGTTCTGGGGAGCTGTTTTTT

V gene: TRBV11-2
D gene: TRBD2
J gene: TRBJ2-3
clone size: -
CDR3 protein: CASSLGRGLAPTSTDTQYF
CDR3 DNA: TGTGCCAGCAGCTTAGGAAGGGGACTAGCGCCCACTAGCACAGATACGCAGTATTTT

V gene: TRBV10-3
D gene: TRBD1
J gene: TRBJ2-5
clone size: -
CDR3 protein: CAMTGQETQYF
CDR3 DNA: TGTGCCATGACAGGGCAAGAGACCCAGTACTTC

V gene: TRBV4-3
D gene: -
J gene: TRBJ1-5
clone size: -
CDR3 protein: CASSPGVNQPQHF
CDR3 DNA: TGCGCCAGCAGCCCAGGGGTCAATCAGCCCCAGCATTTT

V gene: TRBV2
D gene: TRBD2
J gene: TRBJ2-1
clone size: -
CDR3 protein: CASRYGTSPSYNEQFF
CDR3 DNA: TGTGCCAGCAGGTACGGGACTAGCCCCTCCTACAATGAGCAGTTCTTC

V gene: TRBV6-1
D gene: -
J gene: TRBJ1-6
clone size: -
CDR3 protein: CASSENWGRNSPLHF
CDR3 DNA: TGTGCCAGCAGTGAAAACTGGGGCCGGAATTCACCCCTCCACTTT

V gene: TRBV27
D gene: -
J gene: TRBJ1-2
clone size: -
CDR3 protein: CASSFSGRAGAYTF
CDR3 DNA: TGTGCCAGCAGTTTCTCCGGCAGGGCAGGTGCCTACACCTTC

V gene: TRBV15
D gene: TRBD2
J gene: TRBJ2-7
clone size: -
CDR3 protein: CATSRDWASGSYEQYF
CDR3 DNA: TGTGCCACCAGCAGAGATTGGGCTAGCGGGTCCTACGAGCAGTACTTC

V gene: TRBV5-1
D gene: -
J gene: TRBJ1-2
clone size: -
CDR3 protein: CASTDSEAYGYTF
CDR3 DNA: TGCGCCAGCACGGACAGTGAGGCCTATGGCTACACCTTC

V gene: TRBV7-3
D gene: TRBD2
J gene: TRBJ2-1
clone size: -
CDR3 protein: CASSFSGGANYNEQFF
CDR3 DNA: TGTGCCAGCAGCTTTAGCGGGGGGGCGAACTACAATGAGCAGTTCTTC

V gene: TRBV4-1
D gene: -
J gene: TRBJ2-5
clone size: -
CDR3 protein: CASSLQETQYF
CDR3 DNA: TGCGCCAGCAGCCTACAGGAGACCCAGTACTTC

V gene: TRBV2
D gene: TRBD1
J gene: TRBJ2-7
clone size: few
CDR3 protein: CASLRDRGASYEQYF
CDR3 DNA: TGTGCCAGTCTAAGGGACAGGGGGGCGTCCTACGAGCAGTACTTC

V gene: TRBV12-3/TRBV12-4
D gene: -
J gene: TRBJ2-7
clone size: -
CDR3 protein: CASSPGPRGEQYF
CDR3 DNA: TGTGCCAGCAGTCCAGGACCGAGGGGGGAGCAGTACTTC

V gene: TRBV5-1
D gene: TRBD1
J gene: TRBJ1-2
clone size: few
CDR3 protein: CASTLQPPPTGAGYGTF
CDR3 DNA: TGCGCCAGCACCCTTCAACCCCCACCTACAGGGGCAGGATATGGGACCTTC

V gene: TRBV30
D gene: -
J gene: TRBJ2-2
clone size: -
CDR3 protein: CAWSARLGTELFF
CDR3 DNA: TGTGCCTGGAGTGCCCGACTCGGCACGGAGCTGTTTTTT

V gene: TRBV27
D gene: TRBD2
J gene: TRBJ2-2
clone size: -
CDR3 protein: CASSFFSGMTGELFF
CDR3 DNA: TGTGCCAGCAGTTTTTTTAGCGGGATGACCGGGGAGCTGTTTTTT

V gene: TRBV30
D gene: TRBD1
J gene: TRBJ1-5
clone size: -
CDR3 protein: CAWSVTGTGGQPQHF
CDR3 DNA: TGTGCCTGGAGTGTAACCGGGACAGGGGGTCAGCCCCAGCATTTT

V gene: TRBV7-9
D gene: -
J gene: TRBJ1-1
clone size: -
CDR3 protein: CASSSTGNTEAFF
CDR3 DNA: TGTGCCAGCAGCTCCACAGGGAACACTGAAGCTTTCTTT

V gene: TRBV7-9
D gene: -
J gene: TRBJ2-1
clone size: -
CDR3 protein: CASSKSAASSYNEQFF
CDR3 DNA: TGTGCCAGCAGCAAATCGGCGGCTAGCTCCTACAATGAGCAGTTCTTC

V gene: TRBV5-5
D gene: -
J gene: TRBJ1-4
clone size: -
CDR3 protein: CASSTLHIGDNEKLFF
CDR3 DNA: TGTGCCAGCAGCACCCTCCACATCGGGGATAATGAAAAACTGTTTTTT

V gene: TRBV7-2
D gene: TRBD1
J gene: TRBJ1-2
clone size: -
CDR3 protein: CASSPGQGVYGYTF
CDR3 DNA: TGTGCCAGCAGCCCGGGTCAGGGGGTCTATGGCTACACCTTC

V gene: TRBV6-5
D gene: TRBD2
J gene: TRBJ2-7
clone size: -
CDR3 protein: CASSSLSGRPEEQYF
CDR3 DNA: TGTGCCAGCAGTTCCTTAAGCGGGAGGCCGGAGGAGCAGTACTTC

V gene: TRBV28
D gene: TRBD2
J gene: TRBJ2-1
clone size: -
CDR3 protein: CASSLPGGGVPREQFF
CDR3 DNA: TGTGCCAGCAGTTTACCCGGCGGGGGGGTTCCTAGGGAGCAGTTCTTC

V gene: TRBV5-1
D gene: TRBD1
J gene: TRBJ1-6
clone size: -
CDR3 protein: CASSPWTGGSDSPLHF
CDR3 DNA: TGCGCCAGCAGCCCCTGGACAGGGGGCTCGGATTCACCCCTCCACTTT

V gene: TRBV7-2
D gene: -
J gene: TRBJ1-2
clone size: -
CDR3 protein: CASSSWSRGDYGYTF
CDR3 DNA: TGTGCCAGCAGCTCGTGGTCCCGGGGGGACTATGGCTACACCTTC

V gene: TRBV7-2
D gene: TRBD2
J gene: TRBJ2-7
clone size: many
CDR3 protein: CASSLVASGGANEQYF
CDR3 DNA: TGTGCCAGCAGCTTAGTGGCTAGCGGGGGGGCTAACGAGCAGTACTTC

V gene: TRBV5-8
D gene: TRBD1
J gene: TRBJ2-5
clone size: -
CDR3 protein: CASSFDRGETQYF
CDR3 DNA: TGTGCCAGCAGCTTTGACAGGGGAGAGACCCAGTACTTC